This T cell receptor (beta chain) stems from a study of OX40 agonist ivuxolimab in advanced cancers. This clone appeared a few times. Germline V lookup: CDR1 MNHNS, CDR2 SASEGT. The CDR3 covers 15 residues. The trim removed 2 bases at V and 7 bases at J, leaving 6 bases unmatched. Only in-frame clones appear in the TCRdb table, and some are missing; sequencing was by immunoSEQ multiplex PCR. The sample has around 15,000 clones, 77% seen once. Sequenced here: CD4+ or CD8+ T cells sorted from blood, sampled in a trial of the OX40 agonist ivuxolimab. The chain couples TRBV6-1 to TRBJ2-2; 8 nucleotides match TRBD1. This receptor was taken from an adult with an advanced solid tumor such as melanoma, head and neck, liver or kidney cancer. The CDR3 nucleotides are TGTGCCAGCAGTGAACGGGCAGGGGGCTTCGGGGAGCTGTTTTTT. Its translation is CASSERAGGFGELFF.